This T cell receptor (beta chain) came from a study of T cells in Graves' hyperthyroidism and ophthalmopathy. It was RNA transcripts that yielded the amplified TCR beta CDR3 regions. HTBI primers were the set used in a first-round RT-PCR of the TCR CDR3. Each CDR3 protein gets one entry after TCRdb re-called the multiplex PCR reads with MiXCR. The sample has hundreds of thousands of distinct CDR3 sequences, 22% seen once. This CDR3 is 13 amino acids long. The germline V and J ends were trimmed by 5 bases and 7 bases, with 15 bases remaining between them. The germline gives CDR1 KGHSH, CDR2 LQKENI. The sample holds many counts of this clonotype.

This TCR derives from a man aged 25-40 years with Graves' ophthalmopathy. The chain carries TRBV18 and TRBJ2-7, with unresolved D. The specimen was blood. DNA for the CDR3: TGTGCCAGCTCAGCGGACCCCCTGGGTGAGCAGTACTTC. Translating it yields CASSADPLGEQYF.